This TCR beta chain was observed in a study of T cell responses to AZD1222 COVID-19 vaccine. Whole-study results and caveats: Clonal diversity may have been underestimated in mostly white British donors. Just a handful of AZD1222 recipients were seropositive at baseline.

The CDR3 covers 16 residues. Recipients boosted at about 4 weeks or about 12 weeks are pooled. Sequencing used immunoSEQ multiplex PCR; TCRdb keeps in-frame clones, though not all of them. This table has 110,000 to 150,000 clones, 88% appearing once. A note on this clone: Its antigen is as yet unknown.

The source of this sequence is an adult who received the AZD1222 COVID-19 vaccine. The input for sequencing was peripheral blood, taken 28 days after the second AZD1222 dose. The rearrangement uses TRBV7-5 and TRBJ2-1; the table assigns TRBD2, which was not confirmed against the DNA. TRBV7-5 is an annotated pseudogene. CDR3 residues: CARSPQEGLRYNEQFF. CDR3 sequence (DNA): TGTGCCAGAAGCCCCCAAGAGGGACTCCGATACAATGAGCAGTTCTTC.